These 28 T cell receptor beta chains were sequenced from one sample in a study of beta chain features in type 1 diabetes. Expressed TCRB transcripts were sequenced because the entire RNA isolate underwent reverse transcription. Method: immunoSEQ multiplex PCR; TCRdb's copy keeps in-frame clones and lacks some. The table lists hundreds of thousands of clones, 13% to 15% of them singletons, with about 0.03% in the top ten. Sequences were obtained from naive CD4+ T cells from blood. These receptors all stem from a woman aged 40 to 50 in good health.

This clone was seen more than once but under ten times. This chain links TRBV2 with TRBJ1-4; 7 bases map to TRBD1. This CDR3 has 13 residues. Germline-derived CDR1 and CDR2 are SNHLY and FYNNEI. The V gene end was trimmed by 7 bases and the J gene end by 14 bases; junction bases not matched to a gene: 13. Here the CDR3 reads CASNLYQGVELFF. CDR3 sequence (DNA): TGTGCCAGCAACTTGTACCAGGGGGTAGAGCTGTTTTTT.

This rearrangement joins TRBV5-6 to TRBJ2-3; 8 bases line up with TRBD2. J lost 3 bases, V lost 0 bases, and 9 bases had no gene match. Germline CDR1 and CDR2: SGHDT and YYEEEE. The CDR3 sequence is 17 residues long. CDR3 nucleotide sequence: TGTGCCAGCAGCTTGGTGGGGCGGGGGGCCGGAACAGATACGCAGTATTTT. This sequence encodes CASSLVGRGAGTDTQYF.

This clone turned up a few times. This chain uses TRBV18 with TRBJ2-7; 7 bases match TRBD2. J was trimmed by 7 bases and V by 0 bases; bases with no gene match: 15. Germline V gives CDR1 KGHSH, CDR2 LQKENI. The CDR3 totals 17 residues. In DNA, the CDR3 is TGTGCCAGCTCACCACCCGTGACGGGGGGACGGTTTTGGGAGCAGTACTTC. Protein product: CASSPPVTGGRFWEQYF.

V and J are TRBV7-9 and TRBJ2-7, with TRBD2 matching 10 bases. Germline V gene data show CDR1 as SEHNR and CDR2 as FQNEAQ (reference sequence). The CDR3 runs 15 residues. After removal of 5 bases from V and 2 bases from J, the junction contained 6 bases not matched to a gene. The CDR3 is CASSPGLAVTYEQYF. The CDR3 bases are TGTGCCAGCAGCCCTGGACTAGCGGTTACCTACGAGCAGTACTTC.

In this sample, this clone turned up a few times. The chain combines TRBV19 with TRBJ1-5; 8 bases are shared with TRBD1. The ends lost 9 bases at V and 0 bases at J; junction bases unmatched: 13. The CDR3 sequence is 17 residues long. Germline CDR1 is LNHDA and CDR2 is SQIVND (reference sequence). The CDR3 DNA reads as TGTGCCAGCGGACATCGACAGGGGCATTATAGCAATCAGCCCCAGCATTTT. It codes for CASGHRQGHYSNQPQHF.

The rearrangement uses TRBV7-8 and TRBJ2-3, with 12 bases lining up with TRBD2. With V trimmed by 5 bases and J by 5 bases, 8 bases remained unmatched. The CDR3 runs to 16 residues. Germline CDR1 SGHVS, CDR2 FQNEAQ. CDR3 sequence reads: CASSIRLAGAGDTQYF. The CDR3 DNA reads TGTGCCAGCAGCATAAGACTAGCGGGGGCAGGAGATACGCAGTATTTT.

The chain joins TRBV6-5 to TRBJ2-7, with a possible D match to TRBD2 (6 bases). Trimming pared 0 bases from V and 0 bases from J, leaving 9 bases between. CDR3 length: 15 residues. The germline gives CDR1 MNHEY, CDR2 SVGAGI. The CDR3 nucleotides are TGTGCCAGCAGTTACTCGGCTAGCGACTCCTACGAGCAGTACTTC. This translates into CASSYSASDSYEQYF.

This chain uses TRBV18 with TRBJ1-2; D may be TRBD1 (6 bases). Per germline, CDR1 KGHSH and CDR2 LQKENI. Trimming took 3 bases from V and 10 from J, leaving 15 bases between them. This CDR3 has 13 residues. CDR3 residues: CASSPRDTPAYTF. Here the CDR3 DNA reads TGTGCCAGCTCACCCCGGGACACCCCCGCCTACACCTTC. The full variable domain, in which reference TRBV18 and TRBJ1-2 provide the parts outside the CDR3, is NAGVMQNPRHLVRRRGQEARLRCSPMKGHSHVYWYRQLPEEGLKFMVYLQKENIIDESGMPKERFSAEFPKEGPSILRIQQVVRGDSAAYFCASSPRDTPAYTFGSGTRLTVV.

This clone was found a few times. This chain joins TRBV14 and TRBJ2-7; no firm D call. Trimming shortened V by 1 base and J by 6 bases, and 10 bases separated the two germline ends. Germline lookup yields CDR1 SGHDN and CDR2 FVKESK. The CDR3 is made up of 13 amino acids. Here the CDR3 reads CASSQVAPGEQYF. In DNA form, the CDR3 reads TGTGCCAGCAGCCAAGTCGCGCCTGGCGAGCAGTACTTC.

In its sample, this clone was seen a few times. The chain employs TRBV9 and TRBJ2-2, with TRBD2 identical over 12 bases. The CDR3 is made up of 18 amino acids. Trimming at V came to 3 bases and at J to 1 base, leaving 7 bases not matched to a gene. The V gene's germline CDR1 is SGDLS and CDR2 YYNGEE. The CDR3 DNA follows: TGTGCCAGCAGCGAACGGACTAGCGGGGACGTGAACACCGGGGAGCTGTTTTTT. Translating it yields CASSERTSGDVNTGELFF. The full variable domain, completed using reference TRBV9 and TRBJ2-2, is DSGVTQTPKHLITATGQRVTLRCSPRSGDLSVYWYQQSLDQGLQFLIQYYNGEERAKGNILERFSAQQFPDLHSELNLSSLELGDSALYFCASSERTSGDVNTGELFFGEGSRLTVL.

The chain carries TRBV6-5 and TRBJ1-1; D remains unclear. Trimming cost V 4 bases and J 8 bases, with 11 bases left between them. The CDR3 contains 12 residues. Per germline, CDR1 MNHEY and CDR2 SVGAGI. The CDR3 reads CASSSRPGEAFF. CDR3 nucleotides: TGTGCCAGCAGTTCCCGCCCCGGGGAAGCTTTCTTT.

This rearrangement joins TRBV6-5 to TRBJ1-2, with 8 bases identical to TRBD1. This CDR3 has 15 residues. J gave up 4 bases and V 2 bases, and 6 bases lay outside the gene matches. Germline V gives CDR1 MNHEY, CDR2 SVGAGI. The CDR3 bases are TGTGCCAGCAGTTACGTGGACAGGGCGGTCTATGGCTACACCTTC. It is translated as CASSYVDRAVYGYTF.

This clone was picked up a small number of times. The rearrangement joins TRBV9 to TRBJ2-4, with D unclear. Germline V gene data show CDR1 as SGDLS and CDR2 as YYNGEE. Trimming removed 3 bases from V and 0 bases from J, with 13 bases in between. The CDR3 length is 16 residues. As DNA, the CDR3 is TGTGCCAGCAGCGACCGCGATAGTATAGCCAAAAACATTCAGTACTTC. It yields the protein CASSDRDSIAKNIQYF.

Concerning this clone: Because the CDR3 is missing its conserved closing phenylalanine or tryptophan, this is likely a read error. The DNA is left out, because the CDR3 cannot be placed on it with certainty; the CDR3 is given as TCRdb lists it. This sequence joins TRBV2 and TRBJ1-2; no check of the table's D call, TRBD1, against the DNA was made. Germline V gene data show CDR1 as SNHLY and CDR2 as FYNNEI. Including both end residues, the CDR3 is 12 amino acids long. This CDR3 reads CASSDPGQGPLI.

There are a few counts of this clone. The chain recombines TRBV19 with TRBJ2-1; tentative D call: TRBD1 (5 bases). The germline V and J ends were trimmed by 6 bases and 4 bases, with 10 bases remaining between them. The CDR3 covers 13 residues. The germline gives CDR1 LNHDA, CDR2 SQIVND (reference sequence). The CDR3 coding sequence is TGTGCCAGTAGGATGACAGCTTACAATGAGCAGTTCTTC. Its protein product is CASRMTAYNEQFF.

The chain carries TRBV18 and TRBJ2-3; TRBD2 matches 13 bases. With 1 base clipped from V and 4 bases from J, the junction kept 2 bases outside the gene matches. The germline V gene encodes CDR1 KGHSH and CDR2 LQKENI. The length of the CDR3 is 16 residues. CDR3 bases: TGTGCCAGCTCACCACGACTAGCGGGGGGTTCAGATACGCAGTATTTT. It specifies CASSPRLAGGSDTQYF.

This clone has just a few counts. The chain couples TRBV10-3 to TRBJ1-6; D uncertain. This CDR3 is 13 amino acids long. Germline lookup yields CDR1 ENHRY and CDR2 SYGVKD. The V end was cut by 4 bases, the J end by 16 bases, with 17 bases between. The CDR3 DNA sequence: TGTGCCATCAGTGCTTCCCTCGACGGGTCTCTCCACTTT. Translating gives CAISASLDGSLHF.

V gene TRBV29-1 combines with J gene TRBJ2-5; 9 bases match TRBD1. The closer fit of TRBJ2-7 to the DNA end suggests the J call may be wrong. This CDR3 is 13 amino acids long. Per germline, CDR1 SQVTM and CDR2 ANQGSEA. CDR3 sequence: CSAKGQGLSEQYF. CDR3 DNA: TGCAGCGCCAAAGGACAGGGGTTGAGCGAGCAGTACTTC.

V is TRBV5-1 and J is TRBJ2-7; 7 bases match TRBD1. Germline CDR1 reads SGHRS; CDR2 reads YFSETQ. The CDR3 has 18 amino acids. The J segment lost 1 base and the V segment lost 4 bases, leaving 17 bases of the junction unmatched. The CDR3 reads CASSLPRQGLRTSYEQYF. The DNA of the CDR3 is TGCGCCAGCAGCCTGCCAAGACAGGGCCTTCGCACTTCCTACGAGCAGTACTTC.

V and J are TRBV9 and TRBJ2-3, with D possibly TRBD2 on 5 matching bases. The germline V and J ends were trimmed by 4 bases and 0 bases, with 15 bases remaining between them. Germline V gene sequence: CDR1 SGDLS, CDR2 YYNGEE. This CDR3 region has 16 residues. In nucleotides, the CDR3 is TGTGCCAGCAGCCCAACCAGCGGCCCTAGCACAGATACGCAGTATTTT. It codes for CASSPTSGPSTDTQYF.

This clone was seen only a few times. DNA of the CDR3: TGTGCCAGCAGCCTCCCCAATACAGGGGTCCACCGACCCCAGCATTTT. Its protein product is CASSLPNTGVHRPQHF. The rearrangement joins TRBV6-6 to TRBJ1-5; 7 bases fit TRBD1. Germline V gives CDR1 MNHNY, CDR2 SVGAGI (reference sequence). J gave up 10 bases and V 6 bases, and 18 bases lay outside the gene matches. This CDR3 spans 16 amino acids.

The genes are TRBV7-2 and TRBJ2-5; D possibly corresponds to TRBD1 (6 bases). The CDR3 sequence is 16 residues long. The V gene's germline CDR1 is SGHTA and CDR2 FQGNSA. The V and J ends lost 4 bases and 2 bases respectively, with 17 bases between them. The CDR3 reads CASSSEANRVQETQYF. The CDR3 DNA follows: TGTGCCAGCAGCTCAGAAGCCAACAGGGTTCAAGAGACCCAGTACTTC.

The rearrangement joins TRBV5-4 to TRBJ1-4; 8 bases align to TRBD1. The length of the CDR3 is 14 residues. The J segment lost 6 bases and the V segment lost 8 bases, leaving 9 bases of the junction unmatched. Germline-derived CDR1 and CDR2 are SGHNT and YYREEE (reference sequence). The CDR3, as DNA: TGTGCCAGGACCCAGGGGGCAAGGGATGAAAAACTGTTTTTT. Protein product: CARTQGARDEKLFF.

The sample holds a few counts of this clone. The V gene is TRBV7-2, the J gene TRBJ2-7; D not certain. There are 14 residues in the CDR3. Germline lookup yields CDR1 SGHTA and CDR2 FQGNSA. Trimming pared 2 bases from V and 1 base from J, leaving 9 bases between. The CDR3 coding sequence is TGTGCCAGCAGCTTACGGTACGGGTCCTACGAGCAGTACTTC. Its protein is CASSLRYGSYEQYF.

The chain links TRBV5-6 to TRBJ2-1, with D possibly being TRBD2 (6 bases). The CDR3 loop spans 14 amino acids. Germline V CDR1 and CDR2: SGHDT, YYEEEE. V lost 4 bases and J lost 4, with 12 bases in between. As DNA, the CDR3 is TGTGCCAGCAGCAATGCCGGAGGGTACAATGAGCAGTTCTTC. Its protein is CASSNAGGYNEQFF.

This rearrangement joins TRBV6-6 to TRBJ2-1; 8 nucleotides agree with TRBD1. CDR1 is MNHNY, CDR2 SVGAGI, per germline (reference sequence). This CDR3 contains 14 residues. V trimming: 7 bases; J trimming: 6 bases; junction bases outside the gene matches: 8. Here the CDR3 reads CASNDRGLGNEQFF. Written as DNA, the CDR3 is TGTGCCAGCAACGACAGGGGCCTAGGCAATGAGCAGTTCTTC.

The genes are TRBV19 and TRBJ2-5, with D possibly TRBD2 on 5 matching bases. Germline CDR1 is LNHDA and CDR2 is SQIVND (reference sequence). This CDR3 region has 14 residues. Trimming removed 6 bases at V and 4 bases at J, with 15 bases between. The CDR3 nucleotides are TGTGCCAGTAGCCCGGGATGGACTTCAGAGACCCAGTACTTC. Translating it yields CASSPGWTSETQYF.

This clone has a handful of counts. The V gene is TRBV19, the J gene TRBJ2-1; TRBD2 agrees at 10 bases. The CDR3 is 14 amino acids. V shed 6 bases and J 5 bases; nucleotides not matched to a gene: 4. Germline V gene lookup returns CDR1 LNHDA and CDR2 SQIVND (reference sequence). The CDR3 spells CASRGTSVDNEQFF. The CDR3 DNA is TGTGCCAGTAGGGGGACTAGCGTGGACAATGAGCAGTTCTTC.